This T cell receptor (beta chain) was captured by sequencing in a study of regulatory T cells in long-lasting Graves disease. Regarding the study as a whole: It is possible that accuracy was reduced by the small size of the sample.

With iRepertoire HTBI primers and Arm-PCR of CDR3 regions, TCR beta libraries were built. TCRdb analysed the multiplex PCR reads with MiXCR anew, one entry per CDR3 protein. The sample has a few hundred thousand distinct CDR3 sequences, 20% to 25% seen once. The CDR3 consists of 13 residues. CDR1 is DFQATT, CDR2 SNEGSKA, per germline (reference sequence). For this clonotype: What it binds is not known.

The time point here: persistent/refractory GD, antithyroid drugs over 5 years with positive TRAb. The TCR library used RNA extracted from PBMCs. An endocrinology department in Xi'an, China, supplied the patients. The sequence came from a woman aged 40 to 50 with Graves disease. The chain couples TRBV20-1 to TRBJ2-7; 8 positions match TRBD2. The source was peripheral blood mononuclear cells (PBMCs), collected when the disease was refractory, from a patient treated with antithyroid drugs. The chain's CDR3 is CRVAGLASYEQYF. CDR3 sequence (DNA): TGCAGAGTAGCCGGACTAGCTTCCTACGAGCAGTACTTC.